Given below is one T cell receptor (beta chain) in context. Other DNA sequences in this specimen translate into the identical CDR3. This record comes from a study of shared clonotypes between healthy human individuals. Sequenced by immunoSEQ multiplex PCR; TCRdb stores in-frame clones only, minus some. The table lists 2 million to 2.5 million clones, under 97% of them singletons. The V end lost 2 bases, the J end lost 0 bases, and 10 bases lay between the germline ends. This CDR3 is built from 15 residues. The germline V gene encodes CDR1 SGDLS and CDR2 YYNGEE. The receptor's source is a man aged 18 to 29 in good health. Sequenced sample: naive CD4+ T cells sorted from blood. The subset is: CD45RA+ positively selected. The genes are TRBV9 and TRBJ2-3, with a weak D call TRBD2 (6 bases). The CDR3: CASSVGGLSTDTQYF. CDR3 sequence (DNA): TGTGCCAGCAGCGTTGGGGGACTCAGCACAGATACGCAGTATTTT.